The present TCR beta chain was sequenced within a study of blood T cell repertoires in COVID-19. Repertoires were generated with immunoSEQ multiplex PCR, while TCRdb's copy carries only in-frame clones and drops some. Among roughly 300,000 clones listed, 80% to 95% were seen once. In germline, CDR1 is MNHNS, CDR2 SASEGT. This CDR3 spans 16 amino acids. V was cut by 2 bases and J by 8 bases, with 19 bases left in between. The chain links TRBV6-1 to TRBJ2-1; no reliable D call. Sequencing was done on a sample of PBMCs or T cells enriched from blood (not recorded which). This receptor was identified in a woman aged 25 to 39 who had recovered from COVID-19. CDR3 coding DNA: TGTGCCAGCAGTGAAACTATCGGAAATCTTTTCGATGAGCAGTTCTTC. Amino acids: CASSETIGNLFDEQFF.